Shown below are 21 T cell receptor beta chains from a single sample sequenced in a study of T cell repertoires in cytomegalovirus infection. A single record per CDR3 protein comes from TCRdb applying MiXCR to the reads. The sample shows approximately 240,000 distinct CDR3 sequences, 9% to 15% of them seen only once. Sequencing input: PBMCs. These TCRs come from a human donor in good health (CMV status not recorded). Some clones in this sample may be carry-over from other donors' samples.

The V call is TRBV27, the J call TRBJ2-1; 11 bases match TRBD2. V shed 2 bases and J 5 bases; nucleotides not matched to a gene: 5. CDR1 and CDR2 from the germline V gene are MNHEY and SMNVEV (reference sequence). This CDR3 spans 16 amino acids. As DNA, the CDR3 is TGTGCCAGCAGTTTACCGGGACTAGCGGACCACAATGAGCAGTTCTTC. It codes for CASSLPGLADHNEQFF.

The chain uses TRBV6-6 and TRBJ2-4; D gene uncertain. The germline V gene has CDR1 MNHNY and CDR2 SVGAGI (reference sequence). V was clipped by 6 bases and J by 4 bases, with 13 bases between them. The CDR3 loop spans 14 amino acids. In DNA, the CDR3 is TGTGCCAGCAGCGGACGGAACGAAAAAAACATTCAGTACTTC. This translates into CASSGRNEKNIQYF.

The chain has TRBV20-1 and TRBJ2-5; the D gene is possibly TRBD2 (5 bases). In germline, CDR1 is DFQATT, CDR2 SNEGSKA (reference sequence). This CDR3 has 11 amino acids. Trimming removed 7 bases from V and 1 base from J, with 7 bases in between. The CDR3 spells CSGTFQETQYF. The CDR3 DNA sequence: TGCAGTGGGACTTTCCAAGAGACCCAGTACTTC.

This clonotype has only a few counts. CDR3 sequence: CASRRIGGAGELFF. The CDR3 DNA is TGTGCCAGCAGGCGAATCGGGGGGGCCGGGGAGCTGTTTTTT. The chain couples TRBV28 to TRBJ2-2; 8 bases map to TRBD2. Germline loops: CDR1 MDHEN, CDR2 SYDVKM. J gave up 6 bases and V 6 bases, and 6 bases lay outside the gene matches. The CDR3 runs 14 residues.

The chain combines TRBV11-3 with TRBJ2-1; 7 positions agree with TRBD1. Germline CDR1 is SGHNT and CDR2 is YENEEA. This CDR3 has 14 residues. Unmatched junction bases numbered 8, after V lost 4 bases and J lost 8 bases. CDR3 DNA sequence: TGTGCCAGCAGCTCTGACGGGACAGAACATGAGCAGTTCTTC. Translated, it gives CASSSDGTEHEQFF.

The V and J genes are TRBV15 and TRBJ1-5; maybe TRBD1 (5 bases). Per the germline V gene, CDR1 is LNHNV and CDR2 is YYDKDF (reference sequence). This CDR3 contains 13 residues. Trimming took 0 bases from V and 7 from J, leaving 7 bases between them. CDR3 nucleotide sequence: TGTGCCACCAGCAGAGATCAGGGACAGCCCCAGCATTTT. Its protein is CATSRDQGQPQHF.

This clonotype showed up just a few times. DNA of the CDR3: TGTGCCAGCAGTTCTCTCCCCGTGCAGTACTTC. Encoded protein: CASSSLPVQYF. The J gene is TRBJ2-7, the V gene TRBV12-3 or TRBV12-4; no firm D call. This CDR3 is 11 amino acids long. Trimming removed 4 bases from V and 9 bases from J, with 10 bases in between.

This clonotype turned up a few times. This chain uses TRBV20-1 with TRBJ2-7; D possibly corresponds to TRBD1 (7 bases). The CDR3 is 12 residues long. The germline gives CDR1 DFQATT, CDR2 SNEGSKA (reference sequence). The V and J ends lost 2 bases and 5 bases respectively, with 10 bases between them. This chain's CDR3 is CSARSGGNEQYF. CDR3 sequence (DNA): TGCAGTGCTAGATCAGGGGGGAACGAGCAGTACTTC.

The chain employs TRBV7-3 and TRBJ2-1, with a tentative D call TRBD2 (6 bases). Trimming removed 6 bases from V and 0 bases from J, with 9 bases in between. The CDR3 spans 14 residues. CDR1 SGHTA and CDR2 FQGTGA come from the germline V gene. CDR3 DNA: TGTGCCAGCAGATTGGGAGGCTCCTACAATGAGCAGTTCTTC. Amino acids: CASRLGGSYNEQFF.

This chain uses TRBV12-3 or TRBV12-4 with TRBJ2-2; D ambiguous. With 5 bases removed from V and 6 bases from J, the gap between germline ends came to 7 bases. CDR3 length: 12 residues. The CDR3 bases are TGTGCCAGCAGTCTTGAGCCCGGGGAGCTGTTTTTT. It yields the protein CASSLEPGELFF.

The table lists this clonotype with a few counts. V and J are TRBV28 and TRBJ1-1; no firm D call. Germline assignment: CDR1 MDHEN and CDR2 SYDVKM. The CDR3 is 12 residues long. V was trimmed by 8 bases and J by 6 bases, leaving 13 bases between them. The CDR3 loop reads CASRVGQAEAFF. The DNA of the CDR3 is TGTGCCAGCCGGGTAGGGCAAGCTGAAGCTTTCTTT. The complete variable domain, with remaining parts taken from reference TRBV28 and TRBJ1-1, reads DVKVTQSSRYLVKRTGEKVFLECVQDMDHENMFWYRQDPGLGLRLIYFSYDVKMKEKGDIPEGYSVSREKKERFSLILESASTNQTSMYLCASRVGQAEAFFGQGTRLTVV.

This clonotype was observed many times. The chain joins TRBV19 to TRBJ1-2; 12 bases map to TRBD1. J gave up 4 bases and V 3 bases, and 6 bases lay outside the gene matches. The CDR3 is made up of 16 amino acids. Germline values: CDR1 LNHDA, CDR2 SQIVND (reference sequence). The CDR3: CASSMGQGARIYGYTF. The CDR3 bases are TGTGCCAGTAGTATGGGACAGGGGGCCCGGATCTATGGCTACACCTTC.

The chain recombines TRBV5-1 with TRBJ1-2; 8 bases are shared with TRBD1. V dropped 1 base and J dropped 7; count of bases not matched to a gene: 6. Germline V gene data show CDR1 as SGHRS and CDR2 as YFSETQ. The CDR3 totals 14 residues. In DNA, the CDR3 is TGCGCCAGCAGCTTGCTAGGACAGGGCCTTGGCTACACCTTC. It specifies CASSLLGQGLGYTF.

CDR3 nucleotide sequence: TGTGCCAGCAGTTTTCCGGGACAGGGGTGGGAGCAGTACTTC. It translates to CASSFPGQGWEQYF. The chain recombines TRBV28 with TRBJ2-7; 10 bases match TRBD1. Germline CDR1 MDHEN, CDR2 SYDVKM. The V and J ends lost 3 bases and 7 bases, in that order; junction bases with no gene match: 6. The CDR3 length is 14 residues.

This chain uses TRBV5-5 with TRBJ2-7; 10 positions match TRBD1. Per germline, CDR1 SGHKS and CDR2 YYEKEE (reference sequence). This CDR3 is 17 amino acids long. Germline trimming cut 6 bases from V and 4 bases from J; bases unmatched to any gene: 16. The CDR3 protein is CASTFRPQGDRGYEQYF. DNA of the CDR3: TGTGCCAGCACCTTTAGGCCTCAGGGGGACAGGGGATACGAGCAGTACTTC.

This clonotype was seen ten or more times. The gene calls are TRBV7-2 and TRBJ1-6, with a tentative D call TRBD1 (6 bases). The CDR3 is made up of 18 amino acids. Trimming removed 7 bases from V and 4 bases from J, with 23 bases in between. The germline CDR1 and CDR2 sequences are SGHTA and FQGNSA. This CDR3 is CASTEDGVPGQYNSPLHF. The CDR3 DNA follows: TGTGCCAGCACCGAAGACGGGGTCCCGGGACAATATAATTCACCCCTCCACTTT.

This rearrangement joins TRBV20-1 to TRBJ2-1, with TRBD1 identical over 8 bases. The CDR3 has 15 residues. After removal of 4 bases from V and 1 base from J, the junction contained 6 bases not matched to a gene. Germline CDR1 is DFQATT and CDR2 is SNEGSKA (reference sequence). The CDR3 DNA is TGCAGTGCTACCCAGGGGGCGCGTTCCTACAATGAGCAGTTCTTC. It translates to CSATQGARSYNEQFF.

This clonotype came up many times. The chain combines TRBV2 with TRBJ2-5; maybe TRBD2 (6 bases). The CDR3 totals 15 residues. CDR1 and CDR2 (germline): SNHLY, FYNNEI. Between the trimmed V and J ends, which lost 4 bases and 1 base, there was a span of 13 bases. This chain's CDR3 is CASSGNSGPQETQYF. In DNA, the CDR3 is TGTGCCAGCAGTGGGAATAGCGGACCCCAAGAGACCCAGTACTTC.

This clonotype was observed many times. V usage is TRBV2 and J usage is TRBJ2-1, with D possibly being TRBD2 (6 bases). The germline gives CDR1 SNHLY, CDR2 FYNNEI. This CDR3 is 16 amino acids long. V was clipped by 6 bases and J by 1 base, with 16 bases between them. The CDR3 DNA reads TGTGCCAGCAGCGCCCAACTGGGAGGATCCTACAATGAGCAGTTCTTC. Protein product: CASSAQLGGSYNEQFF.

The chain recombines TRBV20-1 with TRBJ2-3; D tentatively fits TRBD1 or TRBD2 (5 bases each). V lost 0 bases to trimming and J lost 4 bases, with 14 bases between them. The CDR3 covers 15 residues. Germline-derived CDR1 and CDR2 are DFQATT and SNEGSKA (reference sequence). The CDR3 sequence is CSARDARGGADTQYF. In nucleotides, the CDR3 is TGCAGTGCTAGAGACGCCCGTGGGGGAGCAGATACGCAGTATTTT.

This clonotype appeared a few times. CDR3 sequence reads: CASSLGTNSSYEQYF. The CDR3, as DNA: TGTGCCAGCAGTTTGGGGACAAATTCCTCCTACGAGCAGTACTTC. The chain has TRBV12-3 or TRBV12-4 and TRBJ2-7, with D possibly matching TRBD1 (6 bases). V was cut by 3 bases and J by 0 bases, with 12 bases left in between. CDR3 length: 15 amino acids.